This T cell receptor beta chain is from a study of neoadjuvant anti-PD-1 for oral cavity cancer. Study results and caveats: Treg/Th17 ratio rose with pretreatment blood and fell with post-treatment tumor TCRbeta clonality.

Two replicates per tumor sample, mostly from roughly 5 ug of genomic DNA. Repertoires were generated with immunoSEQ multiplex PCR, while TCRdb's copy carries only in-frame clones and drops some. In the table there are around 12,000 clones, around 69% of which are singletons. Stage II-IVA oral cavity squamous cell carcinoma was new and untreated by systemic or radiation therapy. V gave up 0 bases and J gave up 0 bases, with 10 bases separating them. The CDR3 extends over 16 amino acids. CDR1 and CDR2 from the germline V gene are SGHKS and YYEKEE (reference sequence). Notes on this clone: No antigen is known for it.

This specimen consisted of tumor tissue, obtained before nivolumab (anti-PD-1) treatment. This chain links TRBV5-5 with TRBJ2-1; tentatively, D is TRBD1 or TRBD2 (6 bases each). The source is a person aged 40 to 85 with oral cavity squamous cell carcinoma. The donor label of this sample is uncertain. The CDR3 DNA reads as TGTGCCAGCAGCTTGGGGGGGGCCTCCTCCTACAATGAGCAGTTCTTC. Its translation: CASSLGGASSYNEQFF.